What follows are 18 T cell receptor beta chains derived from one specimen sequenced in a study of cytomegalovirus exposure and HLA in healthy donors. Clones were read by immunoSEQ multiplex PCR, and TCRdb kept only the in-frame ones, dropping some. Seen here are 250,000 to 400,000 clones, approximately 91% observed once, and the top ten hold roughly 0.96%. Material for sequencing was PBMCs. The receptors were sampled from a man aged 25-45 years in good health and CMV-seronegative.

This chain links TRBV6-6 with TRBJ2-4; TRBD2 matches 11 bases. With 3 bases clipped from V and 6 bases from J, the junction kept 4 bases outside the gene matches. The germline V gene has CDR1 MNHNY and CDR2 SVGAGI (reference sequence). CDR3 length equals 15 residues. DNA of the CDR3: TGTGCCAGCAGTTATCCCGGGACTAGCGGAAACATTCAGTACTTC. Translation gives CASSYPGTSGNIQYF.

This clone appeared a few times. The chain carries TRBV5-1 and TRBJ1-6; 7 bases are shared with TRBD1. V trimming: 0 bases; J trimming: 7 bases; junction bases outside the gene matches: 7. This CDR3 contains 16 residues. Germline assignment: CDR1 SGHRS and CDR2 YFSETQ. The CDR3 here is CASSLEGAVVNSPLHF. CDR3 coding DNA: TGCGCCAGCAGCTTGGAGGGGGCGGTGGTGAATTCACCCCTCCACTTT.

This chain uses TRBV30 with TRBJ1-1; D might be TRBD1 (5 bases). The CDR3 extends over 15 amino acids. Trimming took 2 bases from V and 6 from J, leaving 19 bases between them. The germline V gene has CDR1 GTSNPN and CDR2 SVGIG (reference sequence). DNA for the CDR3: TGTGCCTGGAGTCGCGGGGGGGGAGGGAAGGCTGAAGCTTTCTTT. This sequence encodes CAWSRGGGGKAEAFF.

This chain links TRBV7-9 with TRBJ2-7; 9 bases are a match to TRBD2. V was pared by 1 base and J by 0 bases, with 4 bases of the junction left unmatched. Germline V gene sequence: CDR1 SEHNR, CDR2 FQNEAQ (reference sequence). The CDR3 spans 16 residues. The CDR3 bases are TGTGCCAGCAGCTTAGGTCCTAGCGGGGACTCCTACGAGCAGTACTTC. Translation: CASSLGPSGDSYEQYF.

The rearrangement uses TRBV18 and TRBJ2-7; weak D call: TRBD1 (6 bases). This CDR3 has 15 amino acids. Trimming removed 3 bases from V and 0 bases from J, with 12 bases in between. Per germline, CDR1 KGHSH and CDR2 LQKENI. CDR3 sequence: CASSPQGPSSYEQYF. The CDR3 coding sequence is TGTGCCAGCTCACCGCAGGGGCCAAGCTCCTACGAGCAGTACTTC.

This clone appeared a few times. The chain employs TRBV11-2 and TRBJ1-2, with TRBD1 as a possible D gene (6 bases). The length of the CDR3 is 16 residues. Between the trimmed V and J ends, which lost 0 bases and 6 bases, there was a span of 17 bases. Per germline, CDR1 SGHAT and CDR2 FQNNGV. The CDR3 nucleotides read TGTGCCAGCAGCTTAGATCGCGAAGGACAGAGTCATGGCTACACCTTC. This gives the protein CASSLDREGQSHGYTF.

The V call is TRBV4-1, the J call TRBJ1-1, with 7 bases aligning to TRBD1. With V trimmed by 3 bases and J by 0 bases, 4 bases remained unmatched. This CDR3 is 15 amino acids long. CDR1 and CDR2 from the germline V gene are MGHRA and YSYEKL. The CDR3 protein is CASSHEGGLNTEAFF. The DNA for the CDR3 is TGCGCCAGCAGCCACGAAGGGGGCCTGAACACTGAAGCTTTCTTT.

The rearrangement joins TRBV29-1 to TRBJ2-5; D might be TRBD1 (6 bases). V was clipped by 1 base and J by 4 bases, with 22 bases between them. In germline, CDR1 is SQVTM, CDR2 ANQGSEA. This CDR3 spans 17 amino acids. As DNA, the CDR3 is TGCAGCGTTGAAGGCGGCCTGAATACAGGGATAGGAGAGACCCAGTACTTC. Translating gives CSVEGGLNTGIGETQYF.

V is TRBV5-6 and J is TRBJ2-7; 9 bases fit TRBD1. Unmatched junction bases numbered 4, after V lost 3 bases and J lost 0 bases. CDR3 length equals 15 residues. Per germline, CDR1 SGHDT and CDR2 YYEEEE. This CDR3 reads CASSWGQGSSYEQYF. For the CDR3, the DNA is TGTGCCAGCAGCTGGGGACAGGGCAGCTCCTACGAGCAGTACTTC.

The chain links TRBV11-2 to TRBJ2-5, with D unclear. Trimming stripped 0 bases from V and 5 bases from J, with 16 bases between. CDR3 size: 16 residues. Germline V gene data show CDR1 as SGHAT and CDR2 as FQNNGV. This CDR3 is CASSLEFEIIAETQYF. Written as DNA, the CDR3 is TGTGCCAGCAGCTTAGAATTTGAGATAATCGCGGAGACCCAGTACTTC.

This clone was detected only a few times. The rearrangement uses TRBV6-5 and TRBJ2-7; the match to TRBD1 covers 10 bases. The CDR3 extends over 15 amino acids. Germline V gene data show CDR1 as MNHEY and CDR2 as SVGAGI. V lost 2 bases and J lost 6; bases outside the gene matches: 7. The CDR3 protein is CASSYVSDRGVEQYF. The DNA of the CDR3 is TGTGCCAGCAGTTACGTATCGGACAGGGGGGTCGAGCAGTACTTC.

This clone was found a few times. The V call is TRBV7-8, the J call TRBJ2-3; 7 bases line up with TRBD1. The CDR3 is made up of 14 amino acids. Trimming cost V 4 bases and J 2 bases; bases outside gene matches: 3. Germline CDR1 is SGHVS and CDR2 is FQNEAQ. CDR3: CASSYGTDTDTQYF. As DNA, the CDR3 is TGTGCCAGCAGCTATGGGACAGACACAGATACGCAGTATTTT.

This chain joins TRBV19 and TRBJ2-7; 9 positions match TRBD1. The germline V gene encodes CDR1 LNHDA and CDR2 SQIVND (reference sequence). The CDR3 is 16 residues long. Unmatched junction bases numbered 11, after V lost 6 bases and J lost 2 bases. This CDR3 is CASSPKTGGSTYEQYF. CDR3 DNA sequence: TGTGCCAGTAGCCCTAAGACAGGGGGGTCCACCTACGAGCAGTACTTC.

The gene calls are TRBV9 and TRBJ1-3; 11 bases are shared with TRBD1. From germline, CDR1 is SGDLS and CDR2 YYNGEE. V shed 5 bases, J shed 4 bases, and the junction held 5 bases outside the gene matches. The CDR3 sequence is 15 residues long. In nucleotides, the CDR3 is TGTGCCAGCAGTGGGGGACAGGGGGGAGGAAACACCATATATTTT. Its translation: CASSGGQGGGNTIYF.

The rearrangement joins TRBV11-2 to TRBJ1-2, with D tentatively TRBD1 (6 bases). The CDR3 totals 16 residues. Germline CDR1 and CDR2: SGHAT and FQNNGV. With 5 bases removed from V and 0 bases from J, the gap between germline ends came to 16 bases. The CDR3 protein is CASSLAGGLPNYGYTF. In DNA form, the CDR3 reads TGTGCCAGCAGCCTGGCGGGGGGCTTACCTAACTATGGCTACACCTTC. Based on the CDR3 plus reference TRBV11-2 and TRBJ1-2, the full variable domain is EAGVAQSPRYKIIEKRQSVAFWCNPISGHATLYWYQQILGQGPKLLIQFQNNGVVDDSQLPKDRFSAERLKGVDSTLKIQPAKLEDSAVYLCASSLAGGLPNYGYTFGSGTRLTVV.

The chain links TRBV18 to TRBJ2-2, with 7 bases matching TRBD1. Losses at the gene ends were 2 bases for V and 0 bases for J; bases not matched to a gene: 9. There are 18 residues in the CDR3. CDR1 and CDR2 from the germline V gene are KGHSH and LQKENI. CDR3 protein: CASSPEYLGQTNTGELFF. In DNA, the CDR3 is TGTGCCAGCTCACCAGAATATCTGGGACAGACGAACACCGGGGAGCTGTTTTTT.

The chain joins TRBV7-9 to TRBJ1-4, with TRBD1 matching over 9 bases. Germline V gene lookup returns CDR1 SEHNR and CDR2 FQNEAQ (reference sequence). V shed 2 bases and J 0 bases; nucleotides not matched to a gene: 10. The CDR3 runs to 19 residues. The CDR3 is CASSLPAQGAKATNEKLFF. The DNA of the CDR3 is TGTGCCAGCAGCTTACCCGCACAGGGGGCGAAAGCAACTAATGAAAAACTGTTTTTT.

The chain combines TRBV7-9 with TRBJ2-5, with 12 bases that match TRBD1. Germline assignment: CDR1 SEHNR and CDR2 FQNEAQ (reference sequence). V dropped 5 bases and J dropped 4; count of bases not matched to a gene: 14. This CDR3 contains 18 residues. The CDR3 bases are TGTGCCAGCAGCGAACCCCCCCGGGACAGGGGGCGAGGAGAGACCCAGTACTTC. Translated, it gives CASSEPPRDRGRGETQYF. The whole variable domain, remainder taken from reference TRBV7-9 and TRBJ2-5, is DTGVSQNPRHKITKRGQNVTFRCDPISEHNRLYWYRQTLGQGPEFLTYFQNEAQLEKSRLLSDRFSAERPKGSFSTLEIQRTEQGDSAMYLCASSEPPRDRGRGETQYFGPGTRLLVL.